Shown below are 4 T cell receptor beta chains from a single sample sequenced in a study of long-term antiretroviral therapy in people with HIV. Survey-level resolution applied to immunoSEQ assay v3.0. The table came from immunoSEQ multiplex PCR; TCRdb's copy has only in-frame clones and leaves some out. Of about 25,000 clones in the sample, 83% were seen once. The sample here was unsorted PBMCs, taken 3 years after starting antiretroviral therapy. The origin of the receptors is a man between 18 and 35 years old with HIV.

The chain uses TRBV6-5 and TRBJ1-5; D unresolved. This CDR3 is built from 14 residues. Trimming shortened V by 0 bases and J by 4 bases, and 7 bases separated the two germline ends. Per germline, CDR1 MNHEY and CDR2 SVGAGI. CDR3 sequence: CASSYSRRNQPQHF. In DNA, the CDR3 is TGTGCCAGCAGTTACTCTCGACGGAATCAGCCCCAGCATTTT.

The chain couples TRBV5-1 to TRBJ1-3, with 12 bases lining up with TRBD1. The CDR3 spans 16 residues. V gave up 4 bases and J gave up 4 bases; unmatched junction bases: 6. Per the germline V gene, CDR1 is SGHRS and CDR2 is YFSETQ. The CDR3: CASSKGTGGAGNTIYF. In DNA form, the CDR3 reads TGCGCCAGCAGCAAAGGGACAGGGGGCGCCGGAAACACCATATATTTT.

This chain links TRBV5-6 with TRBJ2-5; D tentatively fits TRBD1 or TRBD2 (5 bases each). V lost 5 bases, J lost 3 bases, and 11 bases lay in between. In germline, CDR1 is SGHDT, CDR2 YYEEEE. The CDR3 loop spans 13 amino acids. CDR3: CASRRVTEETQYF. The CDR3 region has the DNA TGTGCCAGCAGGAGGGTGACAGAAGAGACCCAGTACTTC.

The chain links TRBV14 to TRBJ2-7; D remains unclear. The germline gives CDR1 SGHDN, CDR2 FVKESK. Trimming left V 0 bases short and J 7 bases short, with 10 bases between. The CDR3 is made up of 13 amino acids. The CDR3 coding sequence is TGTGCCAGCAGCCAAGATGACGGTCGGGAGCAGTACGTC. Translation: CASSQDDGREQYV.